This T cell receptor beta chain was observed in a study of CD8 T cells in Susac syndrome. RNA in amounts of roughly 0.5 to 1 ug was reverse transcribed with random hexamers. By means of immunoSEQ multiplex PCR, TCR beta CDR3 spanning 54 Vbeta and 13 Jbeta underwent amplification. One entry per CDR3 protein, called by TCRdb with MiXCR from the immunoSEQ multiplex PCR reads. Of about 400,000 distinct CDR3 sequences in the sample, approximately 85% were seen once. The CDR3 runs 13 residues. V lost 1 base, J lost 6 bases, and 7 bases lay in between. CDR1 is SEHNR, CDR2 FQNEAQ, per germline (reference sequence). The study sequenced TCR beta in blood CD8+ and CD4+ T cells. The multiple sclerosis control group comprised treatment-naive patients with stable or active relapsing-remitting disease. FACS enriched CD8+ TEMRA cells, while bulk CD8+ and CD4+ were negatively isolated.

The specimen sequenced was CD8+ T cells from PBMCs. The chain carries TRBV7-9 and TRBJ1-5; D is ambiguous. The clonotype originates from a human donor with multiple sclerosis. The CDR3 DNA reads TGTGCCAGCAGCTTAGGAGGTATTCAGCCCCAGCATTTT. Its translation is CASSLGGIQPQHF.